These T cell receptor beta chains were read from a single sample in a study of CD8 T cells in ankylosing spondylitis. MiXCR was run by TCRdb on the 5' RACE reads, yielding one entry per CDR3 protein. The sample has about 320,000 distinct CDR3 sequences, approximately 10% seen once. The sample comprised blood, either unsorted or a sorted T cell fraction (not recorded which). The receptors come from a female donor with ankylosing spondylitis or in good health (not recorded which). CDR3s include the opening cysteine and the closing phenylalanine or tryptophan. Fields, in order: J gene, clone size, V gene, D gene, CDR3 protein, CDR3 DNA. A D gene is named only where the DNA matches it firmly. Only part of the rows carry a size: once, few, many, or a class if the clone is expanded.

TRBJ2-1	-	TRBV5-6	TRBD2	CASSWGGGNNEQFF	TGTGCCAGCAGCTGGGGGGGAGGGAACAATGAGCAGTTCTTC
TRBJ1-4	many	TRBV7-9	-	CASSLAETANEKLFF	TGTGCCAGCAGCTTAGCGGAGACGGCCAATGAAAAACTGTTTTTT
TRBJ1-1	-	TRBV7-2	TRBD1	CASKRQGANTEAFF	TGTGCCAGCAAACGACAGGGGGCGAACACTGAAGCTTTCTTT
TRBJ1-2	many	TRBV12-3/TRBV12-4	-	CASSRTDFSYGYTF	TGTGCCAGCAGCCGTACAGATTTCTCTTATGGCTACACCTTC
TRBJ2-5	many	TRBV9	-	CASSVVGHPETQYF	TGTGCCAGCAGCGTAGTAGGGCATCCTGAGACCCAGTACTTC
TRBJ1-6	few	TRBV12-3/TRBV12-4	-	CASSLARGGDNSPLHF	TGTGCCAGCAGTTTAGCGCGCGGGGGGGATAATTCACCCCTCCACTTT
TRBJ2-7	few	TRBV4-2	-	CASSQEPGGGLYEQYF	TGTGCCAGCAGCCAAGAACCAGGGGGAGGTCTCTACGAGCAGTACTTC
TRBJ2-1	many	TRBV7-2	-	CASSSTPLSSYNEQFF	TGTGCCAGCAGCTCGACACCCTTGAGCTCCTACAATGAGCAGTTCTTC
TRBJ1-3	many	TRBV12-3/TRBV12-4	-	CASSLRGPGNTIYF	TGTGCCAGCAGTTTGAGGGGACCTGGAAACACCATATATTTT
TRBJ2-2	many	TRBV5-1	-	CASSLNGGQNTGELFF	TGCGCCAGCAGCTTGAATGGGGGTCAGAACACCGGGGAGCTGTTTTTT
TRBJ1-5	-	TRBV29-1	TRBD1	CSAADRGGGKPQHF	TGCAGCGCAGCCGACAGGGGCGGGGGGAAGCCCCAGCATTTT
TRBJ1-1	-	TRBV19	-	CASSTQGWTEAFF	TGTGCCAGTAGTACACAGGGATGGACTGAAGCTTTCTTT
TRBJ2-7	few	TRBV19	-	CASSMGAGEQYF	TGTGCCAGTAGTATGGGAGCAGGCGAGCAGTACTTC
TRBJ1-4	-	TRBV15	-	CATSRDRGTNEKLFF	TGTGCCACCAGCAGAGATAGGGGAACTAATGAAAAACTGTTTTTT
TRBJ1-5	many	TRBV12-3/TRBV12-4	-	CASSPTPVGNQPQHF	TGTGCCAGCAGTCCGACCCCGGTAGGTAATCAGCCCCAGCATTTT
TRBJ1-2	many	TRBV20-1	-	CSASLWGRDNYGYTF	TGCAGTGCTAGCCTTTGGGGTAGGGATAACTATGGCTACACCTTC
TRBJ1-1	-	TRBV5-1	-	CASSSIPPGVNTEAFF	TGCGCCAGCAGCTCTATCCCGCCAGGAGTGAACACTGAAGCTTTCTTT
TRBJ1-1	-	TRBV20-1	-	CSASSQGIEAFF	TGCAGTGCTAGTAGTCAGGGAATTGAAGCTTTCTTT
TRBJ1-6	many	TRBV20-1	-	CSAIRGDYNSPLHF	TGCAGTGCTATAAGGGGGGACTATAATTCACCCCTCCACTTT
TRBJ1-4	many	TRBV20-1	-	CSARGQGEKLFF	TGCAGTGCTAGAGGTCAGGGTGAAAAACTGTTTTTT
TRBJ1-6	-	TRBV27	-	CASRRGSYNSPLHF	TGTGCCAGTCGGCGGGGCAGCTATAATTCACCCCTCCACTTT
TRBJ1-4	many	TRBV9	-	CASSVGGGATNEKLFF	TGTGCCAGCAGCGTAGGGGGTGGAGCAACTAATGAAAAACTGTTTTTT
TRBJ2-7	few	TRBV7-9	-	CASSNYRDAHEQYF	TGTGCCAGCAGCAACTACCGGGACGCCCACGAGCAGTACTTC
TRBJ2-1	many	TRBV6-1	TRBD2	CASSERLAGGPLAYNEQFF	TGTGCCAGCAGTGAACGGTTAGCGGGAGGGCCGTTAGCCTACAATGAGCAGTTCTTC
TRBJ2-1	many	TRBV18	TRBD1	CASSRGQEEYNEQFF	TGTGCCAGCTCACGCGGACAGGAAGAATACAATGAGCAGTTCTTC
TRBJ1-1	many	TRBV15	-	CATSRDLNTEAFF	TGTGCCACCAGCAGGGACTTAAACACTGAAGCTTTCTTT
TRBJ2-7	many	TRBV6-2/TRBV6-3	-	CASSWDVGYSYEQYF	TGTGCCAGCAGCTGGGACGTTGGATATTCCTACGAGCAGTACTTC